A selection of T cell receptor beta chains follows, all from one sample in a study of cytomegalovirus exposure and HLA in healthy donors. Using immunoSEQ multiplex PCR, the repertoire was profiled, and TCRdb retains in-frame clones only, with some absent. The table has around 150,000 clones, over 70% seen once; the top ten hold 1.5%. Sequenced input: PBMCs. The receptors originated from a woman aged 18 to 35 in good health and CMV-seronegative. Each CDR3 is given with its conserved first and last residue. D genes are given only for firm matches. Expanded clones are given a class, and other clones once, few, many or no size at all.

TRBV5-1	TRBJ2-7	-	few	CASSLSGYEQYF	TGCGCCAGCAGCTTGTCGGGCTACGAGCAGTACTTC
TRBV6-5	TRBJ1-2	TRBD1	-	CASSHDRDYGYTF	TGTGCCAGCAGCCACGACAGGGACTATGGCTACACCTTC
TRBV6-5	TRBJ1-1	-	-	CASSSQGFTEAFF	TGTGCCAGCAGCTCGCAGGGATTCACTGAAGCTTTCTTT
TRBV11-3	TRBJ1-1	-	-	CASSPRRANTEAFF	TGTGCCAGCAGCCCCCGGAGGGCGAACACTGAAGCTTTCTTT
TRBV6-5	TRBJ2-1	TRBD2	-	CASSYSQRGGFHEQFF	TGTGCCAGCAGTTACTCCCAGCGGGGGGGCTTTCATGAGCAGTTCTTC
TRBV9	TRBJ2-1	-	-	CASSPYDNEQFF	TGTGCCAGCAGCCCCTATGACAATGAGCAGTTCTTC
TRBV4-1	TRBJ1-2	-	-	CASSRGGGQPVYGYTF	TGCGCCAGCAGCCGCGGGGGGGGCCAACCTGTCTATGGCTACACCTTC
TRBV19	TRBJ2-7	TRBD1	-	CASSIDRDSPSYEQYF	TGTGCCAGTAGTATAGATCGGGACAGCCCGTCCTACGAGCAGTACTTC
TRBV15	TRBJ1-6	-	-	CATSAQVGANSPLHF	TGTGCCACCAGCGCCCAAGTGGGGGCGAACTCACCCCTCCACTTT
TRBV6-5	TRBJ1-2	TRBD1	few	CATSAQGAANYGYTF	TGTGCCACCTCGGCCCAGGGGGCCGCTAACTATGGCTACACCTTC
TRBV5-1	TRBJ1-1	-	-	CASSLVRGGANTEAFF	TGCGCCAGCAGCTTGGTCCGGGGGGGGGCGAACACTGAAGCTTTCTTT
TRBV28	TRBJ2-7	-	-	CASIADSYEQYF	TGTGCCAGCATAGCCGACTCCTACGAGCAGTACTTC
TRBV6-5	TRBJ2-5	TRBD1	once	CASSPWTGKETQYF	TGTGCCAGCAGCCCGTGGACAGGGAAAGAGACCCAGTACTTC
TRBV4-1	TRBJ1-1	-	-	CASSQGTGVYEAFF	TGCGCCAGCAGCCAAGGTACAGGAGTTTATGAAGCTTTCTTT
TRBV28	TRBJ2-3	TRBD2	-	CASSFSSGGSDTQYF	TGTGCCAGCAGTTTTTCTAGCGGGGGGTCTGATACGCAGTATTTT
TRBV30	TRBJ1-2	TRBD1	-	CAWRPSGTGFRYTF	TGTGCCTGGAGACCATCCGGGACAGGGTTTCGCTACACCTTC
TRBV6-6	TRBJ1-5	TRBD1	-	CASSYSTGGNQPQHF	TGTGCCAGCAGTTACTCGACAGGGGGCAATCAGCCCCAGCATTTT
TRBV5-1	TRBJ2-1	TRBD1	once	CASSTGQGPYNEQFF	TGCGCCAGCAGCACAGGACAGGGGCCCTACAATGAGCAGTTCTTC
TRBV27	TRBJ1-2	-	-	CASSLGREYHGYTF	TGTGCCAGCAGTTTAGGCAGGGAATACCATGGCTACACCTTC
TRBV4-1	TRBJ2-5	-	-	CASSQDTGIQETQYF	TGCGCCAGCAGCCAAGACACCGGGATCCAAGAGACCCAGTACTTC
TRBV12-5	TRBJ2-3	-	-	CASQLDRPWDTQYF	TGTGCTAGTCAGCTGGACAGACCTTGGGATACGCAGTATTTT
TRBV6-5	TRBJ1-5	-	-	CASSWASPNQPQHF	TGTGCCAGCAGTTGGGCCTCGCCCAATCAGCCCCAGCATTTT
TRBV11-2	TRBJ2-5	-	-	CASSLGAKETQYF	TGTGCCAGCAGCTTAGGGGCCAAAGAGACCCAGTACTTC
TRBV29-1	TRBJ2-7	-	-	CSVERGYEQYF	TGCAGCGTTGAGCGCGGCTACGAGCAGTACTTC
TRBV27	TRBJ2-4	TRBD2	-	CASSSTSGGPKNIQYF	TGTGCCAGCAGTTCGACTAGCGGGGGCCCCAAAAACATTCAGTACTTC
TRBV19	TRBJ1-1	-	-	CASSRTEAFF	TGTGCCAGTAGTCGCACTGAAGCTTTCTTT
TRBV5-1	TRBJ1-4	TRBD1	-	CASSPGTGDEKLFF	TGCGCCAGCAGCCCCGGGACAGGGGATGAAAAACTGTTTTTT
TRBV5-4	TRBJ1-2	-	once	CASSSGTGNFPYGYTF	TGTGCCAGCAGCTCGGGAACAGGGAACTTCCCCTATGGCTACACCTTC
TRBV7-9	TRBJ2-1	-	-	CASSFRGARRGNEQFF	TGTGCCAGCAGCTTCCGGGGGGCCCGACGGGGCAATGAGCAGTTCTTC
TRBV28	TRBJ2-3	-	-	CASSSPRSTDTQYF	TGTGCCAGCAGTTCACCCAGGAGCACAGATACGCAGTATTTT
TRBV7-9	TRBJ1-2	-	-	CASSLGARNYGYTF	TGTGCCAGCAGCTTAGGGGCAAGGAACTATGGCTACACCTTC
TRBV7-9	TRBJ1-2	-	-	CSSSFSGTPNALGYTF	TGTTCCAGCAGCTTTTCCGGGACACCAAATGCCCTTGGCTACACCTTC
TRBV18	TRBJ1-2	-	few	CASSPLEGEGGYTF	TGTGCCAGCTCACCCCTCGAAGGGGAGGGTGGCTACACCTTC
TRBV5-1	TRBJ1-2	TRBD1	-	CASSLDRRTGGSYYGCTF	TGCGCCAGCAGCTTGGATAGGAGGACAGGGGGCAGCTACTATGGCTGCACCTTC
TRBV11-1	TRBJ1-3	-	-	CASSFSQVVSGNTIYF	TGTGCCAGCAGCTTTTCACAGGTCGTCTCTGGAAACACCATATATTTT
TRBV15	TRBJ1-1	-	few	CATSRDRGVGEAFF	TGTGCCACCAGCAGAGATCGGGGGGTGGGTGAAGCTTTCTTT
TRBV28	TRBJ2-1	-	-	CASSRTGRVLTYNEQFF	TGTGCCAGCAGCCGGACAGGGAGGGTACTGACCTACAATGAGCAGTTCTTC
TRBV6-1	TRBJ1-1	-	-	CASSEFPGQSMNTEAFF	TGTGCCAGCAGTGAATTCCCCGGACAAAGCATGAACACTGAAGCTTTCTTT
TRBV28	TRBJ1-2	-	-	CASSLAAVNYGYTF	TGTGCCAGCAGTTTAGCCGCAGTTAACTATGGCTACACCTTC
TRBV4-2	TRBJ1-1	-	-	CASSRGTEGFF	TGTGCCAGCAGCCGCGGGACGGAAGGTTTCTTT
TRBV30	TRBJ1-2	-	-	CAWSRTASGGYTF	TGTGCCTGGAGCCGGACAGCAAGCGGCGGCTACACCTTC
TRBV6-4	TRBJ1-6	-	-	CASSASGVLNSPLHF	TGTGCCAGCAGTGCTTCAGGGGTACTGAATTCACCCCTCCACTTT
TRBV6-6	TRBJ1-1	-	once	CASSLGGGITEAFF	TGTGCCAGCAGCCTAGGGGGAGGGATCACTGAAGCTTTCTTT
TRBV19	TRBJ1-1	-	-	CASSGFGNTEAFF	TGTGCCAGTAGCGGGTTCGGGAACACTGAAGCTTTCTTT
TRBV7-2	TRBJ2-2	TRBD1	-	CASSLNLHRGNTGELFF	TGTGCCAGCAGCTTAAACTTGCACAGGGGGAACACCGGGGAGCTGTTTTTT